The 12 T cell receptor beta chains reported below all come from one sample, sequenced in a study of blood T cell repertoires in COVID-19. Sequencing was performed with immunoSEQ multiplex PCR; in TCRdb, only in-frame clones are kept and a portion is missing. Here the sample spans just over 250,000 clones, around nine tenths being singletons. The source material was peripheral blood. The receptors come from a man in his forties who had recovered from COVID-19.

The chain employs TRBV25-1 and TRBJ1-2; no definite D call. In germline, CDR1 is MGHDK, CDR2 SYGVNS. The CDR3 is 13 amino acids. Deletions cut 4 bases from V and 6 bases from J, with 12 bases between. The CDR3 spells CASSGPEGHGYTF. Here the CDR3 DNA reads TGTGCCAGCAGTGGCCCCGAGGGCCATGGCTACACCTTC.

In its sample, this clone was seen once. The chain has TRBV6-5 and TRBJ1-6; D is unresolved. The V end lost 6 bases, the J end lost 10 bases, and 16 bases lay between the germline ends. The CDR3 runs to 14 residues. From germline, CDR1 is MNHEY and CDR2 SVGAGI. The CDR3 coding sequence is TGTGCCAGCAGCCGGTCTCACTTGGGCTCACCCCTCCACTTT. This translates into CASSRSHLGSPLHF.

The V call is TRBV3-1 (or the pseudogene TRBV3-2), the J call TRBJ2-1; 9 nucleotides line up with TRBD2. There are 18 residues in the CDR3. The junction had 12 bases not matched to a gene; V was cut back by 0 bases and J by 6 bases. Per germline, CDR1 LGHDT and CDR2 YNNKEL (reference sequence). CDR3 sequence: CASSQESAGGQGGNEQFF. The CDR3, as DNA: TGTGCCAGCAGCCAAGAATCCGCGGGGGGGCAGGGTGGCAATGAGCAGTTCTTC.

J is TRBJ1-1 and V is TRBV27, with D possibly TRBD1 on 5 matching bases. V was clipped by 6 bases and J by 3 bases, with 14 bases between them. This CDR3 is built from 14 residues. From germline, CDR1 is MNHEY and CDR2 SMNVEV (reference sequence). DNA of the CDR3: TGTGCCAGCAGGCGTAATGGGGGGGACACTGAAGCTTTCTTT. Amino acids: CASRRNGGDTEAFF.

The CDR3 reads CASSLATRSVKKTYNEQFF. CDR3 DNA: TGTGCCAGCAGCTTAGCCACCCGATCAGTGAAGAAGACCTACAATGAGCAGTTCTTC. The chain joins TRBV11-2 to TRBJ2-1; D gene uncertain. Germline values: CDR1 SGHAT, CDR2 FQNNGV. The CDR3 is 19 residues long. With 1 base removed from V and 2 bases from J, the gap between germline ends came to 21 bases.

The chain recombines TRBV7-9 with TRBJ2-2, with D maybe TRBD1 (5 bases). Per the germline V gene, CDR1 is SEHNR and CDR2 is FQNEAQ (reference sequence). The V and J ends lost 4 bases and 9 bases respectively, with 18 bases between them. The CDR3 contains 15 residues. CDR3 protein: CASSSADMIGWELFF. CDR3 nucleotide sequence: TGTGCCAGCAGCTCTGCGGACATGATCGGGTGGGAGCTGTTTTTT.

Concerning this clone itself: In the same sample, other DNA sequences code for this CDR3. The chain recombines TRBV7-2 with TRBJ2-3; TRBD1 agrees at 7 bases. This CDR3 has 15 amino acids. Losses at the gene ends were 5 bases for V and 1 base for J; bases not matched to a gene: 6. From germline, CDR1 is SGHTA and CDR2 FQGNSA. CDR3 protein: CASSAQGGRTDTQYF. The CDR3 DNA is TGTGCCAGCAGCGCCCAAGGGGGCCGCACAGATACGCAGTATTTT. Full variable domain (remainder filled in from reference TRBV7-2 and TRBJ2-3): GAGVSQSPSNKVTEKGKDVELRCDPISGHTALYWYRQSLGQGLEFLIYFQGNSAPDKSGLPSDRFSAERTGGSVSTLTIQRTQQEDSAVYLCASSAQGGRTDTQYFGPGTRLTVL.

This chain uses TRBV25-1 with TRBJ2-5; 8 nucleotides match TRBD2. The V and J ends lost 1 base and 7 bases, in that order; junction bases with no gene match: 8. Germline V gene data show CDR1 as MGHDK and CDR2 as SYGVNS. The CDR3 consists of 15 residues. CDR3 in amino acids: CASSEFSGTMGTQYF. DNA for the CDR3: TGTGCCAGCAGTGAATTTAGCGGGACGATGGGGACCCAGTACTTC.

The chain uses TRBV7-2 and TRBJ2-3, with 10 nucleotides matching TRBD1. The CDR3 totals 18 residues. V shed 5 bases and J 2 bases; nucleotides not matched to a gene: 13. Looked up from germline, CDR1 is SGHTA and CDR2 is FQGNSA. CDR3 residues: CASSQRPGTGADTDTQYF. Written as DNA, the CDR3 is TGTGCCAGCAGCCAGCGTCCCGGGACAGGGGCGGACACAGATACGCAGTATTTT.

V usage is TRBV7-9 and J usage is TRBJ1-6; 7 positions agree with TRBD1. V was pared by 4 bases and J by 10 bases, with 7 bases of the junction left unmatched. CDR1 and CDR2 from the germline V gene are SEHNR and FQNEAQ (reference sequence). CDR3 length: 14 amino acids. The CDR3 loop reads CASSSTGIVSPLHF. In DNA, the CDR3 is TGTGCCAGCAGCTCGACAGGGATCGTATCACCCCTCCACTTT. The whole variable domain, filled in from reference TRBV7-9 and TRBJ1-6, reads DTGVSQNPRHKITKRGQNVTFRCDPISEHNRLYWYRQTLGQGPEFLTYFQNEAQLEKSRLLSDRFSAERPKGSFSTLEIQRTEQGDSAMYLCASSSTGIVSPLHFGNGTRLTVT.

This clone was picked up one time. The J gene is TRBJ2-7, the V gene TRBV4-2; 8 bases match TRBD1. Germline CDR1 is LGHNA and CDR2 is YNFKEQ. Unmatched junction bases numbered 7, after V lost 2 bases and J lost 4 bases. There are 15 residues in the CDR3. As DNA, the CDR3 is TGTGCCAGCAGCCAACTTGACAGGGGAAATTACGAGCAGTACTTC. This encodes CASSQLDRGNYEQYF.

The genes are TRBV7-2 and TRBJ1-2; 11 bases align to TRBD1. Germline assignment: CDR1 SGHTA and CDR2 FQGNSA. The CDR3 consists of 16 residues. V was pared by 3 bases and J by 3 bases, with 6 bases of the junction left unmatched. The CDR3 nucleotides are TGTGCCAGCAGCTTTGGGAGGACAGGGGGCGACTATGGCTACACCTTC. Its protein is CASSFGRTGGDYGYTF.